This TCR beta chain was captured by sequencing in a study of cytomegalovirus exposure and HLA in healthy donors. The study, taken as a whole, reports: Most TCR sequences were rare, but some public TCRs occurred in many donors. Earlier findings revealed that most TCR beta V segments proved productive either about 87% or about 30% of the time.

Losses at the gene ends were 4 bases for V and 5 bases for J; bases not matched to a gene: 7. The germline CDR1 and CDR2 sequences are SGHNT and YYREEE (reference sequence). The CDR3 has 15 amino acids. Worth noting for this clone: Its antigen is not identified.

Vbeta (60) and Jbeta (13) primers were used in the PCR. Assay used: immunoSEQ multiplex PCR; TCRdb lists only in-frame clones, some missing. Found here are over 250,000 clones, roughly two thirds of them singletons; the top ten hold about 2.2%. The receptor was isolated from a female donor in good health and CMV-seronegative. The V and J genes are TRBV5-4 and TRBJ2-7, with TRBD1 matching over 12 bases. Sequenced input: PBMCs. The CDR3 bases are TGTGCCAGCAGCCGAGGGGACAGGGGGCAACACGAGCAGTACTTC. This encodes CASSRGDRGQHEQYF.